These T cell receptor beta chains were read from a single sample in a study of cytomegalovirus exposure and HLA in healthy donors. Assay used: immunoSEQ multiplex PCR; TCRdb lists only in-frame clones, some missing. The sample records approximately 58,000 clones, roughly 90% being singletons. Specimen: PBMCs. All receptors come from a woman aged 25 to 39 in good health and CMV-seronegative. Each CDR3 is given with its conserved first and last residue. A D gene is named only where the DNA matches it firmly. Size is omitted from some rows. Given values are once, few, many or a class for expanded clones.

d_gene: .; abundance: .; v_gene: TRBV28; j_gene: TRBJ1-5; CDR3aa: CASSLSWTAYSNQPQHF; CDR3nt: TGTGCCAGCAGTTTATCCTGGACAGCCTATAGCAATCAGCCCCAGCATTTT
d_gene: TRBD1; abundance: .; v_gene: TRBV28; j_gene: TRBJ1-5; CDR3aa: CASRASGGYQPQHF; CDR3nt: TGTGCCAGCAGGGCCTCAGGGGGATATCAGCCCCAGCATTTT
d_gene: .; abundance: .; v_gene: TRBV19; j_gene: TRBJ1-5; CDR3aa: CASSILTASNQPQHF; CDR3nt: TGTGCCAGTAGTATTTTGACAGCCAGCAATCAGCCCCAGCATTTT
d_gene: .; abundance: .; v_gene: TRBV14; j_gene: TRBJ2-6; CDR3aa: CASSQTTRGVGANVLTF; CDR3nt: TGTGCCAGCAGCCAAACAACCAGGGGGGTCGGGGCCAACGTCCTGACTTTC
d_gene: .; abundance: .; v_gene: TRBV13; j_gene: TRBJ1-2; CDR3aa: CASSLGETLRGYTF; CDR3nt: TGTGCCAGCAGCTTAGGAGAAACCCTGAGGGGCTACACCTTC
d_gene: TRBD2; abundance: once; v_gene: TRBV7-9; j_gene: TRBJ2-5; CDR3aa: CASSRSGTSGETQYF; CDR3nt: TGTGCCAGCAGCCGATCCGGGACTAGCGGGGAGACCCAGTACTTC
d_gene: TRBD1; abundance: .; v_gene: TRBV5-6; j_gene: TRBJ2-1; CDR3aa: CASSSSGTGGGEQFF; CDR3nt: TGTGCCAGCAGTTCCTCCGGGACAGGGGGTGGTGAGCAGTTCTTC
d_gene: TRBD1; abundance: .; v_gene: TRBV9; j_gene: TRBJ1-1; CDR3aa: CASSEGLQGDTEAFF; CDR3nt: TGTGCCAGCAGCGAGGGCCTCCAGGGGGACACTGAAGCTTTCTTT
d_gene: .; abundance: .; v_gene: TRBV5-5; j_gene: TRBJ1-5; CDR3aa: CASSSPGQPDQPQHF; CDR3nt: TGTGCCAGCAGCTCCCCTGGGCAGCCGGATCAGCCCCAGCATTTT
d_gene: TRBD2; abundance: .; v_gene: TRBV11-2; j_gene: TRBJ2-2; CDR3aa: CASRQFMSGAPNTGELFF; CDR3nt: TGTGCCAGCAGGCAGTTTATGAGCGGGGCCCCGAACACCGGGGAGCTGTTTTTT
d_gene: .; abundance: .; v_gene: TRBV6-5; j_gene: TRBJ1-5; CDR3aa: CASSRELGNQPQHF; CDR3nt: TGTGCCAGCAGTCGGGAGCTCGGCAATCAGCCCCAGCATTTT
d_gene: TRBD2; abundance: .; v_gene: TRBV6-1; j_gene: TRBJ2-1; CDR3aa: CASSERSGSYNEQFF; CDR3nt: TGTGCCAGCAGTGAACGAAGCGGGAGTTACAATGAGCAGTTCTTC
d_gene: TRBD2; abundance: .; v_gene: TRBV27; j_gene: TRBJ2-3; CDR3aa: CASSAPRLAPSTDTQYF; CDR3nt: TGTGCCAGCAGTGCGCCCCGACTAGCGCCGAGCACAGATACGCAGTATTTT
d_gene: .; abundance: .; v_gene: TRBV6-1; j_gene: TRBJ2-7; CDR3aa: CASSTGETPTEQYF; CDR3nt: TGTGCCAGCAGTACGGGGGAGACTCCAACCGAGCAGTACTTC
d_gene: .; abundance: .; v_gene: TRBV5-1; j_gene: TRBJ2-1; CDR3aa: CASSLRVGSGNEQFF; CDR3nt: TGCGCCAGCAGCTTACGTGTCGGTAGCGGCAATGAGCAGTTCTTC
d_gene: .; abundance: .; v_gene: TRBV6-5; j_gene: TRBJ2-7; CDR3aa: CATTGGAPYEQYF; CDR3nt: TGTGCCACTACTGGGGGGGCTCCCTACGAGCAGTACTTC
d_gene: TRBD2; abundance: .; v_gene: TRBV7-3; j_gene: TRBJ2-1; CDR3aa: CASSLTASGSEGYEQFF; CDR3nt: TGTGCCAGCAGCTTAACGGCTAGCGGGAGCGAAGGCTATGAGCAGTTCTTC
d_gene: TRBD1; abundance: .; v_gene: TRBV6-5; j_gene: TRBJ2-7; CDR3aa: CASSSGQEVYEQYF; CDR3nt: TGTGCCAGCAGTTCGGGACAGGAAGTCTACGAGCAGTACTTC
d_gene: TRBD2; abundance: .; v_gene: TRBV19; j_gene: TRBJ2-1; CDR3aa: CASSLSLAGGTNEQFF; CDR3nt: TGTGCCAGTAGTCTCTCACTAGCGGGAGGGACGAATGAGCAGTTCTTC
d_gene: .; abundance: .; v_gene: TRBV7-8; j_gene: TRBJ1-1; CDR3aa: CASSFYPGDTEAFF; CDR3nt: TGTGCCAGCAGCTTTTATCCGGGGGACACTGAAGCTTTCTTT
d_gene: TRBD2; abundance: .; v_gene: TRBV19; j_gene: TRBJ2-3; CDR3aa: CASSVTSGRNTQYF; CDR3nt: TGTGCCAGTAGCGTGACTAGCGGGAGAAATACGCAGTATTTT
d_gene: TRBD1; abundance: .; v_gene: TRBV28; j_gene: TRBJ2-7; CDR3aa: CASSLGGTGIYEQYF; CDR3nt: TGTGCCAGCAGTTTAGGGGGGACAGGGATCTACGAGCAGTACTTC
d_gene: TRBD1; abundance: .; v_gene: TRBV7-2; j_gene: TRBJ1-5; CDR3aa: CASSLGQGVASGGQPQHF; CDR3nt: TGTGCCAGCAGCTTGGGACAGGGGGTAGCTAGCGGCGGTCAGCCCCAGCATTTT
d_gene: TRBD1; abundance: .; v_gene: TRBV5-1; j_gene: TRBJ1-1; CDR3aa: CASSFQGAAEAFF; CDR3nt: TGCGCCAGCAGCTTCCAGGGGGCGGCTGAAGCTTTCTTT
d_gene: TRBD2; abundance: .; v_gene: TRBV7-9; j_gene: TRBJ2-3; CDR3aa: CASSPHLGTSVTDTQYF; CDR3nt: TGTGCCAGCAGCCCGCATTTGGGGACTAGCGTAACAGATACGCAGTATTTT
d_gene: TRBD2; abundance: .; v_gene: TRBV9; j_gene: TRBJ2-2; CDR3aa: CASSSRTSGRVDTGELFF; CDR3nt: TGTGCCAGCAGCTCCCGGACTAGCGGGAGAGTAGATACCGGGGAGCTGTTTTTT
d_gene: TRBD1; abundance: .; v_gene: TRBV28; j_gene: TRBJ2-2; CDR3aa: CASSFYRGNTGELFF; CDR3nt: TGTGCCAGCAGTTTTTACAGGGGGAACACCGGGGAGCTGTTTTTT